These 18 T cell receptor beta chains originate from one sample sequenced in a study of blood T cells in healthy people across ages. Sample-barcoded 5' priming and a J-beta primer mix drove a second PCR of roughly 6 to 12 cycles. TCRdb analysed the 5' RACE reads with MiXCR anew, one entry per CDR3 protein. The table records 1.5 million to 2 million distinct CDR3 sequences, about 50% of them present only once. The material sequenced was blood. The receptors come from a middle-aged woman in good health.

The gene calls are TRBV27 and TRBJ1-5; a weak D match, TRBD1 (5 bases). CDR1 MNHEY and CDR2 SMNVEV come from the germline V gene (reference sequence). The CDR3 is made up of 14 amino acids. V gave up 3 bases and J gave up 7 bases, with 13 bases separating them. The DNA for the CDR3 is TGTGCCAGCAGTTTGCCGGGCCGGGGCCAGCCCCAGCATTTT. Its translation: CASSLPGRGQPQHF.

The chain links TRBV5-1 to TRBJ1-4; no reliable D call. Trimming pared 1 base from V and 3 bases from J, leaving 7 bases between. Germline CDR1 is SGHRS and CDR2 is YFSETQ. This CDR3 comprises 14 residues. The CDR3 DNA follows: TGCGCCAGCAGCTTGAACAGACCTAATGAAAAACTGTTTTTT. Translating it yields CASSLNRPNEKLFF.

This clonotype was recorded a few times. The rearrangement uses TRBV6-2 or TRBV6-3 and TRBJ2-4; no firm D call. Per the germline V gene, CDR1 is MNHEY and CDR2 is SVGEGT. CDR3 length: 14 residues. V lost 2 bases, J lost 1 base, and 6 bases lay in between. CDR3 residues: CASSYTGAKNIQYF. Written as DNA, the CDR3 is TGTGCCAGCAGTTACACCGGGGCCAAAAACATTCAGTACTTC.

The rearrangement uses TRBV13 and TRBJ2-3, with D possibly being TRBD1 (5 bases). The CDR3 extends over 16 amino acids. V shed 6 bases and J shed 2 bases, with 18 bases lying between them. Looked up from germline, CDR1 is PRHDT and CDR2 is FYEKMQ (reference sequence). The DNA of the CDR3 is TGTGCCAGCAGAGGTACAAGTAGGGGCCTCACAGATACGCAGTATTTT. This translates into CASRGTSRGLTDTQYF.

The sample holds a few counts of this clonotype. The chain carries TRBV27 and TRBJ1-6; 8 positions agree with TRBD1. This CDR3 has 19 amino acids. Germline values: CDR1 MNHEY, CDR2 SMNVEV (reference sequence). The V gene end was trimmed by 5 bases and the J gene end by 13 bases; junction bases not matched to a gene: 25. The DNA for the CDR3 is TGTGCCAGCAGTCGCCCCCCTACCGACAGGGGACGCTGGGTTGGGCCCCTCCACTTT. It codes for CASSRPPTDRGRWVGPLHF.

The chain carries TRBV7-4 and TRBJ2-7; D is undetermined. CDR1 is SGHVT, CDR2 SQSDAQ, per germline. The CDR3 is 15 residues long. Trimming took 1 base from V and 2 from J, leaving 12 bases between them. CDR3 in DNA: TGTGCCAGCAGCTTAGGGCTCATAGAACCCTACGAGCAGTACTTC. Residues: CASSLGLIEPYEQYF.

This sequence joins TRBV5-6 and TRBJ2-7; tentatively, D is TRBD2 (5 bases). CDR1 SGHDT and CDR2 YYEEEE come from the germline V gene. Trimming removed 4 bases from V and 3 bases from J, with 17 bases in between. CDR3 size: 15 residues. The CDR3 spells CASSVPAVGSYEQYF. CDR3 nucleotide sequence: TGTGCCAGCAGCGTGCCCGCGGTAGGGAGCTACGAGCAGTACTTC. Full variable domain (missing parts from reference TRBV5-6 and TRBJ2-7): DAGVTQSPTHLIKTRGQQVTLRCSPKSGHDTVSWYQQALGQGPQFIFQYYEEEERQRGNFPDRFSGHQFPNYSSELNVNALLLGDSALYLCASSVPAVGSYEQYFGPGTRLTVT.

This chain joins TRBV10-1 and TRBJ2-3; 10 bases map to TRBD1. The CDR3 is 14 amino acids. The germline CDR1 and CDR2 sequences are WNHNN and SYGVQD (reference sequence). The trim removed 4 bases at V and 7 bases at J, leaving 5 bases unmatched. The CDR3, as DNA: TGCGCCAGCAGTGCGACGACAGGGGGCTATACGCAGTATTTT. This gives the protein CASSATTGGYTQYF.

The genes are TRBV2 and TRBJ2-1; D gene ambiguous. CDR3 length: 16 amino acids. Germline V lookup: CDR1 SNHLY, CDR2 FYNNEI. Trimming took 4 bases from V and 0 from J, leaving 13 bases between them. For the CDR3, the DNA is TGTGCCAGCAGTGCTCGGGCGGCAAGCTCCTACAATGAGCAGTTCTTC. It translates to CASSARAASSYNEQFF.

This clonotype came up a few times. This chain uses TRBV7-6 with TRBJ2-7, with 9 bases matching TRBD1. Germline V gives CDR1 SGHVS, CDR2 FNYEAQ. This CDR3 region has 15 residues. Trimming at V came to 5 bases and at J to 3 bases, leaving 8 bases not matched to a gene. The CDR3 DNA reads TGTGCCAGCAGCAAGAGGACAGGGGTTGGCTACGAGCAGTACTTC. Its protein is CASSKRTGVGYEQYF. The full variable domain, rest sourced from reference TRBV7-6 and TRBJ2-7, is GAGVSQSPRYKVTKRGQDVALRCDPISGHVSLYWYRQALGQGPEFLTYFNYEAQQDKSGLPNDRFSAERPEGSISTLTIQRTEQRDSAMYRCASSKRTGVGYEQYFGPGTRLTVT.

The V gene is TRBV7-9, the J gene TRBJ2-5; 8 nucleotides match TRBD1. J lost 4 bases, V lost 4 bases, and 8 bases had no gene match. CDR1 SEHNR and CDR2 FQNEAQ come from the germline V gene (reference sequence). The CDR3 consists of 15 residues. CDR3 nucleotides: TGTGCCAGCAGCTCCTCCTGGACAGGGCCAGAGACCCAGTACTTC. This sequence encodes CASSSSWTGPETQYF.

J is TRBJ2-5 and V is TRBV5-1; perhaps TRBD2 as D (6 bases). CDR1 is SGHRS, CDR2 YFSETQ, per germline. V was clipped by 8 bases and J by 4 bases, with 30 bases between them. The CDR3 totals 18 residues. CDR3 residues: CASRKNPGAPGGLETQYF. The CDR3 DNA is TGCGCCAGTAGGAAGAACCCCGGGGCTCCCGGGGGTCTAGAGACCCAGTACTTC. Drawing the rest from reference TRBV5-1 and TRBJ2-5, the complete variable domain is KAGVTQTPRYLIKTRGQQVTLSCSPISGHRSVSWYQQTPGQGLQFLFEYFSETQRNKGNFPGRFSGRQFSNSRSEMNVSTLELGDSALYLCASRKNPGAPGGLETQYFGPGTRLLVL.

This clonotype turned up a few times. The rearrangement joins TRBV5-1 to TRBJ1-2, with TRBD1 matching over 7 bases. This CDR3 is built from 16 residues. With 5 bases clipped from V and 5 bases from J, the junction kept 15 bases outside the gene matches. Germline assignment: CDR1 SGHRS and CDR2 YFSETQ. CDR3 loop: CASRDGQATRNYGYTF. The DNA for the CDR3 is TGCGCCAGCAGAGATGGACAGGCCACCCGTAATTATGGCTACACCTTC.

Comments on this clonotype: This may be a read error: a much more frequent sequence differs by one nucleotide. The J gene is TRBJ1-1, the V gene TRBV9; D not certain. CDR3 length: 11 residues. CDR1 and CDR2 from the germline V gene are SGDLS and YYNGEE. Trimming took off 5 bases at V and 4 bases at J, with 6 bases between the two ends. In nucleotides, the CDR3 is TGTGCCAGCAGTGAGAGCACTGAAGCTTTCTTT. Translating it yields CASSESTEAFF. Looking up the rest from reference TRBV9 and TRBJ1-1 gives the full variable domain: DSGVTQTPKHLITATGQRVTLRCSPRSGDLSVYWYQQSLDQGLQFLIQYYNGEERAKGNILERFSAQQFPDLHSELNLSSLELGDSALYFCASSESTEAFFGQGTRLTVV.

This clonotype was counted between two and nine times. The rearrangement joins TRBV7-2 to TRBJ2-7; 9 nucleotides line up with TRBD1. Germline V CDR1 and CDR2: SGHTA, FQGNSA. This CDR3 contains 15 residues. After removal of 5 bases from V and 3 bases from J, the junction contained 8 bases not matched to a gene. The CDR3 here is CASSLEGTGLYEQYF. CDR3 in DNA: TGTGCCAGCAGCCTTGAAGGGACAGGGCTCTACGAGCAGTACTTC.

The chain recombines TRBV6-2 or TRBV6-3 with TRBJ2-1; no definite D call. The V end lost 6 bases, the J end lost 10 bases, and 19 bases lay between the germline ends. Germline V gene sequence: CDR1 MNHEY, CDR2 SVGEGT. The CDR3 extends over 14 amino acids. The CDR3 protein is CASSLPSTYTEQFF. CDR3 sequence (DNA): TGTGCCAGCAGCCTACCAAGTACCTACACGGAGCAGTTCTTC.

This clonotype was seen a single time. V gene TRBV3-1 combines with J gene TRBJ2-5, with 7 bases matching TRBD2. This CDR3 region has 16 residues. V was clipped by 0 bases and J by 3 bases; unmatched bases: 7. Germline lookup yields CDR1 LGHDT and CDR2 YNNKEL (reference sequence). DNA for the CDR3: TGTGCCAGCAGCCAAGACGCGAACGGGGGGAAAGAGACCCAGTACTTC. It specifies CASSQDANGGKETQYF.

This clonotype has only a few counts. The chain employs TRBV18 and TRBJ2-3, with 7 nucleotides matching TRBD1. V was pared by 4 bases and J by 1 base, with 8 bases of the junction left unmatched. The CDR3 is 16 amino acids. The V gene's germline CDR1 is KGHSH and CDR2 LQKENI. This CDR3 reads CASSRDRARGTDTQYF. CDR3 in DNA: TGTGCCAGCTCACGCGACAGGGCGAGGGGCACAGATACGCAGTATTTT.